Presented here are 15 T cell receptor beta chains from one specimen sequenced in a study of PD-1 blockade in classical Hodgkin lymphoma. All patients experienced relapse after autologous stem cell transplantation, and brentuximab vedotin exposure was variable. Assay used: immunoSEQ multiplex PCR; TCRdb lists only in-frame clones, some missing. The data show 50,000 to 75,000 clones, approximately 92% seen once. The specimen comprised peripheral blood mononuclear cells (PBMCs), sampled at baseline. The receptors were sampled from a human donor with classical Hodgkin lymphoma.

The chain joins TRBV18 to TRBJ1-2; no reliable D call. V dropped 2 bases and J dropped 5 bases, with 15 bases sitting between them. CDR1 is KGHSH and CDR2 is LQKENI in the germline V gene. CDR3 size: 15 residues. The CDR3 DNA follows: TGTGCCAGCTCACCAGGACCGACGCAGGAATATGGCTACACCTTC. It codes for CASSPGPTQEYGYTF.

The chain links TRBV4-1 to TRBJ1-2; D is undetermined. In germline, CDR1 is MGHRA, CDR2 YSYEKL. The length of the CDR3 is 14 residues. Trimming stripped 3 bases from V and 2 bases from J, with 10 bases between. CDR3 nucleotide sequence: TGCGCCAGCAGCCATGAAATGGGGAACTATGGCTACACCTTC. Translation gives CASSHEMGNYGYTF.

V gene TRBV28 combines with J gene TRBJ2-5; 11 bases map to TRBD2. The CDR3 sequence is 16 residues long. Germline V CDR1 and CDR2: MDHEN, SYDVKM. V lost 4 bases to trimming and J lost 3 bases; unmatched junction nucleotides: 7. In nucleotides, the CDR3 is TGTGCCAGCAGTTCGACTAGCGGGGCCACCAAAGAGACCCAGTACTTC. Its protein is CASSSTSGATKETQYF. Based on the CDR3 plus reference TRBV28 and TRBJ2-5, the full variable domain is DVKVTQSSRYLVKRTGEKVFLECVQDMDHENMFWYRQDPGLGLRLIYFSYDVKMKEKGDIPEGYSVSREKKERFSLILESASTNQTSMYLCASSSTSGATKETQYFGPGTRLLVL.

This clone has only a few counts. This chain uses TRBV5-4 with TRBJ1-6; D call uncertain. Germline V CDR1 and CDR2: SGHNT, YYREEE (reference sequence). Between the trimmed V and J ends, which lost 4 bases and 8 bases, there was a span of 4 bases. There are 11 residues in the CDR3. CDR3 DNA sequence: TGTGCCAGCAGCCTATATTCACCCCTCCACTTT. Protein: CASSLYSPLHF. The whole variable domain, remainder taken from reference TRBV5-4 and TRBJ1-6, is ETGVTQSPTHLIKTRGQQVTLRCSSQSGHNTVSWYQQALGQGPQFIFQYYREEENGRGNFPPRFSGLQFPNYSSELNVNALELDDSALYLCASSLYSPLHFGNGTRLTVT.

This clone was detected only a few times. This chain joins TRBV7-2 and TRBJ1-5, with D possibly being TRBD1 (6 bases). Trimming removed 5 bases from V and 0 bases from J, with 11 bases in between. Germline V CDR1 and CDR2: SGHTA, FQGNSA. The CDR3 length is 15 residues. The CDR3 loop is CASSPTGTSNQPQHF. In nucleotides, the CDR3 is TGTGCCAGCAGCCCAACAGGGACTAGCAATCAGCCCCAGCATTTT.

The chain joins TRBV5-1 to TRBJ2-7; D may be TRBD1 (6 bases). Trimming took 3 bases from V and 2 from J, leaving 12 bases between them. The CDR3 covers 14 residues. The germline V gene encodes CDR1 SGHRS and CDR2 YFSETQ. The CDR3 coding sequence is TGCGCCAGCAGCTGGGTCGCAGGGGCCTACGAGCAGTACTTC. Protein product: CASSWVAGAYEQYF.

The V and J genes are TRBV10-3 and TRBJ2-3, with 9 positions matching TRBD2. Trimming at V came to 6 bases and at J to 2 bases, leaving 6 bases not matched to a gene. The CDR3 runs to 15 residues. In germline, CDR1 is ENHRY, CDR2 SYGVKD. CDR3 DNA: TGTGCCATCAGGGGGCTAGCGGGGTCCACAGATACGCAGTATTTT. Translated: CAIRGLAGSTDTQYF.

The gene calls are TRBV9 and TRBJ2-3, with D uncertain. The ends were cut back, 0 bases at V and 2 bases at J, with 7 bases in the middle. Germline V gives CDR1 SGDLS, CDR2 YYNGEE. CDR3 length equals 14 residues. CDR3 nucleotides: TGTGCCAGCAGCGTAGGGGGATTCACAGATACGCAGTATTTT. Amino acid sequence: CASSVGGFTDTQYF.

The genes are TRBV13 and TRBJ2-7, with D uncertain. Trimming took 5 bases from V and 0 from J, leaving 14 bases between them. There are 15 residues in the CDR3. Germline V CDR1 and CDR2: PRHDT, FYEKMQ (reference sequence). CDR3 DNA: TGTGCCAGCAGCCCTTCGGGTAGGGCCTCCTACGAGCAGTACTTC. It encodes CASSPSGRASYEQYF.

The chain carries TRBV6-5 and TRBJ2-7; D is unclear. V lost 0 bases to trimming and J lost 4 bases, with 16 bases between them. The germline V gene encodes CDR1 MNHEY and CDR2 SVGAGI. The CDR3 consists of 16 residues. In DNA form, the CDR3 reads TGTGCCAGCAGTTACTCGATAGGGAACGGTCATTACGAGCAGTACTTC. Its translation: CASSYSIGNGHYEQYF.

J is TRBJ2-3 and V is TRBV25-1, with D perhaps matching TRBD1 (6 bases). The CDR3 is made up of 13 amino acids. The V gene lost 5 bases and the J gene lost 8 bases, with 14 bases spanning the gap. Germline V lookup: CDR1 MGHDK, CDR2 SYGVNS. CDR3 protein: CASSFTGIGTQYF. The CDR3 DNA is TGTGCCAGCAGTTTCACAGGGATAGGTACGCAGTATTTT.

The V gene is TRBV4-2, the J gene TRBJ2-3; TRBD2 matches at 10 bases. Germline-derived CDR1 and CDR2 are LGHNA and YNFKEQ. The CDR3 runs 18 residues. The junction had 7 bases not matched to a gene; V was cut back by 0 bases and J by 1 base. CDR3 in amino acids: CASSQDLRTSGRTDTQYF. The DNA for the CDR3 is TGTGCCAGCAGCCAAGACCTCCGGACTAGCGGTCGCACAGATACGCAGTATTTT.

The chain uses TRBV6-1 and TRBJ2-1; D call uncertain. This CDR3 is 15 amino acids long. Trimming left V 2 bases short and J 0 bases short, with 8 bases between. CDR1 is MNHNS, CDR2 SASEGT, per germline. The CDR3 nucleotides read TGTGCCAGCAGTGAACGGCCACGCTCCTACAATGAGCAGTTCTTC. Protein sequence: CASSERPRSYNEQFF.

This chain links TRBV19 with TRBJ1-2, with unresolved D. Germline V gives CDR1 LNHDA, CDR2 SQIVND (reference sequence). The CDR3 is 11 residues long. The V and J ends lost 8 bases and 7 bases respectively, with 11 bases between them. CDR3 DNA: TGTGCCAGTTGGTACCATCCTGGCTACACCTTC. This codes for CASWYHPGYTF.

The genes are TRBV10-3 and TRBJ2-5, with TRBD2 as a possible D gene (5 bases). This CDR3 spans 13 amino acids. V lost 4 bases to trimming and J lost 4 bases, with 10 bases between them. Per germline, CDR1 ENHRY and CDR2 SYGVKD. The CDR3 loop reads CAISAGYSETQYF. CDR3 DNA: TGTGCCATCAGTGCGGGGTATTCAGAGACCCAGTACTTC.